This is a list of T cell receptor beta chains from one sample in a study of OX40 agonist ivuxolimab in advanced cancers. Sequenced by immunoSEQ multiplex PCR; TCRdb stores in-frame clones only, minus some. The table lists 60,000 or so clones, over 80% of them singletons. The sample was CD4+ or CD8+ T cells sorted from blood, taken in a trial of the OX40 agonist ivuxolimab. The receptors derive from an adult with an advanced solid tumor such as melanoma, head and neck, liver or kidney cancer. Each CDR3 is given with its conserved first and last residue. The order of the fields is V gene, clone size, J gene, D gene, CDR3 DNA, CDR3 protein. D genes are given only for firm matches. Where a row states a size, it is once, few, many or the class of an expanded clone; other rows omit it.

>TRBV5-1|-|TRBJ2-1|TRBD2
TGCGCCAGCAGCCCCGCCCCGGGAGGCTACAATGAGCAGTTCTTC
CASSPAPGGYNEQFF
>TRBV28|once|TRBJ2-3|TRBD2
TGTGCCAGCAGTTCGCGACTAGCGGGAGCCCTAGATACGCAGTATTTT
CASSSRLAGALDTQYF
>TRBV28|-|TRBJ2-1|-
TGTGCCAGCAGTTTAATCAATGAGCAGTTCTTC
CASSLINEQFF
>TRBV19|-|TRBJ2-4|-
TGTGCCAGTAGTAGGGTGCGGGCGGAGGTGGGGACAGCCAAAAACATTCAGTACTTC
CASSRVRAEVGTAKNIQYF
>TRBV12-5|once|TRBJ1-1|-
TGTGCTAGTGCCTTGGGCCCAACGGGCACTGAAGCTTTCTTT
CASALGPTGTEAFF
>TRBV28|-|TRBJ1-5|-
TGTGCCAGCAGTCCACAAAATCAGCCCCAGCATTTT
CASSPQNQPQHF
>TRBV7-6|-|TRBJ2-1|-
TGTGCCAGCAGCTTCCCCAAACTAACTTGGCCCTCCTACAATGAGCAGTTCTTC
CASSFPKLTWPSYNEQFF
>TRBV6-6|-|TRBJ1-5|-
TGTGCCAGCAGTTACGGAGGCAGGGGACAGCCCCAGCATTTT
CASSYGGRGQPQHF
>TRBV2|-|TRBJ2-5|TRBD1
TGTGCCAGCAGTGAAGACGGGACAGGGGGATATGAGACCCAGTACTTC
CASSEDGTGGYETQYF
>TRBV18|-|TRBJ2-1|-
TGTGCCAGCTGGAGGCGGCCCTCCGATGAGCAGTTCTTC
CASWRRPSDEQFF
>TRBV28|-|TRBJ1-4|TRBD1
TGTGCCAGCAAACCGGGGGCGACAGGGGGAGAAAAACTGTTTTTT
CASKPGATGGEKLFF
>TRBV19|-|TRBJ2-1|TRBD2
TGTGCCAGTAGTGAAGCGGGAGTCGGATACAATGAGCAGTTCTTC
CASSEAGVGYNEQFF
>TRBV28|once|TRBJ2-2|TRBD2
TGTGCCAGCAGTTTATGGTCAAGCGGGGCCACCGGGGAGCTGTTTTTT
CASSLWSSGATGELFF
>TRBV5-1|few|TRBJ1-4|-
TGCGCCAGCAGCTTGGACGGCCCCGAGGGACTGTTTTTT
CASSLDGPEGLFF
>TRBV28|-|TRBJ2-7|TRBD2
TGTGCCAGCAGTAGGACTAGCGGGACCCACCCCTTCTTC
CASSRTSGTHPFF
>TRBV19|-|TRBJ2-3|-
TGTGCCAGTAGTAGTGCCCTGGGCCCAGATACGCAGTATTTT
CASSSALGPDTQYF
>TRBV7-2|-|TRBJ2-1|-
TGTGCCAGCAGCTTAGCGTCTACGGGAGCCTACAATGAGCAGTTCTTC
CASSLASTGAYNEQFF
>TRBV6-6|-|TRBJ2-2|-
TGTGCCAGCAGTTACTCCCGGTCGGCGGGTCCCGGGGAGCTGTTTTTT
CASSYSRSAGPGELFF
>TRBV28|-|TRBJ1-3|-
TGTGCCAGCAGTTTACTTCCGAGTACCATATATTTT
CASSLLPSTIYF
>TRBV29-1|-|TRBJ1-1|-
TGCAGCGTTGCTCGGGGGTCCATTGAAGCTTTCTTT
CSVARGSIEAFF
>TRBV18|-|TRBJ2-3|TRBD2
TGTGCCAGCTCACCGCTCGGGAGGGCCTCCGATACGCAGTATTTT
CASSPLGRASDTQYF
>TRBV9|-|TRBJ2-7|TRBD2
TGTGCCAGCAGCGCAAGACTAGCGGACCCCTACGAGCAGTACTTC
CASSARLADPYEQYF
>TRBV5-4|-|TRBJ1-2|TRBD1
TGTGCCAGCAGCCCCACTGGGACAGTTTCCATCTATGGCTACACCTTC
CASSPTGTVSIYGYTF
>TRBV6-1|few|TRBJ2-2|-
TGTGCCAGCAGTGAATGGTACAGGAACACCGGGGAGCTGTTTTTT
CASSEWYRNTGELFF
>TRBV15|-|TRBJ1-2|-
TGTGCCACCAGCAGAGATAGACAGCAGTCCACTTATGGCTACACCTTC
CATSRDRQQSTYGYTF
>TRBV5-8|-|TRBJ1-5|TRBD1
TGTGCCAGCAGCCTTGGGACAGGGTATCAGCCCCAGCATTTT
CASSLGTGYQPQHF
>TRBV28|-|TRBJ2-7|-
TGTGCCAGCAGCATAAAGTTGCGGAGCCCCTACGAGCAGTACTTC
CASSIKLRSPYEQYF
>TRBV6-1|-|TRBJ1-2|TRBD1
TGTGCCAGCAGTGAATACCAGGGGGCCAACTATGGCTACACCTTC
CASSEYQGANYGYTF
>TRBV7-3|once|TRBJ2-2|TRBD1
TGTGCCAGCAGCCCCCGGACAGGCACTGGGACCGGGGAGCTGTTTTTT
CASSPRTGTGTGELFF
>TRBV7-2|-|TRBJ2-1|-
TGTGCCAGCAGGTTTGATGTGACCACGGGGCAGTTCTTC
CASRFDVTTGQFF
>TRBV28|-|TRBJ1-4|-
TGTGCCAGCGGCCGGGGGAGCCCAACTAATGAAAAACTGTTTTTT
CASGRGSPTNEKLFF
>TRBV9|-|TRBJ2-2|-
TGTGCCAGCAGCCCCCGGGCTGAGGGAGCGTTTGGCGGGGAGCTGTTTTTT
CASSPRAEGAFGGELFF
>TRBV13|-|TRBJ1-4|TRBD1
TGTGCCAGCAGGCCAACAGGGGAGGGAGAAAAACTGTTTTTT
CASRPTGEGEKLFF
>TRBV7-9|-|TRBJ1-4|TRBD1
TGTGCCAGCAGCTTCGGGGACAGGGAGGGTGAAAAACTGTTTTTT
CASSFGDREGEKLFF
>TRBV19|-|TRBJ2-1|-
TGTGCCAGTAGCGGAAGAGGGCTCTCCTACAATGAGCAGTTCTTC
CASSGRGLSYNEQFF
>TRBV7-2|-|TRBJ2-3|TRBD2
TGTGCCAGCAGCTTAAAACTAGCGGTTGTCACAGATACGCAGTATTTT
CASSLKLAVVTDTQYF
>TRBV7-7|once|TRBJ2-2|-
TGTGCCACCAAGGGCGGAGTTAGAAACACCGGGGAGCTGTTTTTT
CATKGGVRNTGELFF
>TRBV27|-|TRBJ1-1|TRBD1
TGTGCCAGCAGTTCCCGACAGGGATATAACACTGAAGCTTTCTTT
CASSSRQGYNTEAFF
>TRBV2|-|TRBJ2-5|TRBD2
TGTGCCAGCTCTGCGGGAGGAGAGACCCAGTACTTC
CASSAGGETQYF
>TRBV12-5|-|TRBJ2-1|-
TGTGCTAGTGGTCGGACAGCCTACAATGAGCAGTTCTTC
CASGRTAYNEQFF
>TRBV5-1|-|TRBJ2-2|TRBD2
TGCGCCAGCAGCTGGGAGGGGAACACCGGGGAGCTGTTTTTT
CASSWEGNTGELFF
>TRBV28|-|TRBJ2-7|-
TGTGCCAGCAGGATCAGCAGGGGGGAGTCCTACGAGCAGTACTTC
CASRISRGESYEQYF
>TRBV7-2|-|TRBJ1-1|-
TGTGCCAGCATTCTCTCCTCAGCTGAAGCTTTCTTT
CASILSSAEAFF
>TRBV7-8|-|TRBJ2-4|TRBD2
TGTGCCAGCAGCCCGAACGCGATAGCGGGTCCTCTAGCCAAAAACATTCAGTACTTC
CASSPNAIAGPLAKNIQYF
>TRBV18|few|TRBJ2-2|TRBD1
TGTGCCAGCTCACCCGGGACAGGGCGGACCGGGGAGCTGTTTTTT
CASSPGTGRTGELFF